The 28 T cell receptor beta chains below were found in one sample sequenced in a study of blood T cell repertoires in COVID-19. TCRdb's copy holds only in-frame clones and misses some; the assay was immunoSEQ multiplex PCR. The sample yields fewer than 300,000 clones, roughly 91% seen once. The sample taken for sequencing was peripheral blood. Every receptor here comes from a man aged 30 to 39 with acute or convalescent COVID-19.

In its sample, this clone was seen a few times. The chain recombines TRBV10-3 with TRBJ1-2; 8 positions agree with TRBD1. This CDR3 region has 12 residues. V gave up 4 bases and J gave up 8 bases; unmatched junction bases: 3. Germline lookup yields CDR1 ENHRY and CDR2 SYGVKD. CDR3 in amino acids: CAISAGQGGYTF. CDR3 DNA: TGTGCCATCAGTGCAGGACAGGGCGGCTACACCTTC.

The genes are TRBV5-8 and TRBJ2-1, with TRBD2 identical over 8 bases. This CDR3 has 16 residues. In germline, CDR1 is SGHTS, CDR2 YDEGEE. The ends lost 6 bases at V and 4 bases at J; junction bases unmatched: 12. The CDR3, as DNA: TGTGCCAGCACCTCGCTGAGCGGGAGCCGGTACAATGAGCAGTTCTTC. Amino acid sequence: CASTSLSGSRYNEQFF.

The chain joins TRBV3-1 (or the pseudogene TRBV3-2) to TRBJ1-6; 10 positions match TRBD1. CDR3 length equals 14 residues. V dropped 4 bases and J dropped 9; count of bases not matched to a gene: 3. The germline CDR1 and CDR2 sequences are LGHDT and YNNKEL (reference sequence). The CDR3 DNA reads as TGTGCCAGCAGCCCCCGACAGGGGGCTTCACCCCTCCACTTT. Protein: CASSPRQGASPLHF.

The chain uses TRBV7-2 and TRBJ2-7; D is unclear. CDR1 is SGHTA and CDR2 is FQGNSA in the germline V gene. V was cut by 5 bases and J by 0 bases, with 14 bases left in between. The CDR3 runs 15 residues. The CDR3 DNA reads as TGTGCCAGCAGCCCTTCTACAGTGAGCTCCTACGAGCAGTACTTC. Its translation is CASSPSTVSSYEQYF.

This clone has more than one count but fewer than ten. V gene TRBV19 combines with J gene TRBJ1-1; D remains unclear. Trimming removed 5 bases from V and 4 bases from J, with 17 bases in between. Germline V gene data show CDR1 as LNHDA and CDR2 as SQIVND (reference sequence). The CDR3 totals 15 residues. The CDR3 reads CASSLSGLSGTEAFF. The CDR3 DNA follows: TGTGCCAGTAGTCTCTCGGGTCTCAGTGGCACTGAAGCTTTCTTT.

The chain links TRBV28 to TRBJ1-2, with 10 bases identical to TRBD1. Germline assignment: CDR1 MDHEN and CDR2 SYDVKM. The CDR3 spans 19 residues. V shed 0 bases, J shed 3 bases, and the junction held 13 bases outside the gene matches. The CDR3 region is CASSLWLILRDRGDYGYTF. The CDR3 DNA reads as TGTGCCAGCAGTTTATGGCTCATCCTTCGGGACAGGGGAGACTATGGCTACACCTTC.

The J gene is TRBJ1-5, the V gene TRBV7-9; 7 nucleotides agree with TRBD1. This CDR3 contains 14 residues. Per germline, CDR1 SEHNR and CDR2 FQNEAQ (reference sequence). After removal of 4 bases from V and 5 bases from J, the junction contained 5 bases not matched to a gene. CDR3 bases: TGTGCCAGCAGCTCAGGGGGGCAGCATCAGCCCCAGCATTTT. This codes for CASSSGGQHQPQHF.

In this sample, this clone turned up a few times. The chain is built from TRBV7-8 and TRBJ2-7; 7 positions agree with TRBD1. This CDR3 has 14 residues. The junction had 2 bases not matched to a gene; V was cut back by 3 bases and J by 0 bases. The germline V gene encodes CDR1 SGHVS and CDR2 FQNEAQ. CDR3 residues: CASSFRGPSYEQYF. The CDR3 DNA reads TGTGCCAGCAGCTTTAGGGGGCCCTCCTACGAGCAGTACTTC.

This clone was counted a single time. The V gene is TRBV5-1, the J gene TRBJ2-5; weak D call: TRBD2 (6 bases). V was cut by 0 bases and J by 2 bases, with 11 bases left in between. The CDR3 has 15 residues. Germline V CDR1 and CDR2: SGHRS, YFSETQ. This CDR3 reads CASSLVSGVQETQYF. CDR3 in DNA: TGCGCCAGCAGCTTGGTATCGGGGGTTCAAGAGACCCAGTACTTC. Together with reference TRBV5-1 and TRBJ2-5, the CDR3 gives the full variable domain: KAGVTQTPRYLIKTRGQQVTLSCSPISGHRSVSWYQQTPGQGLQFLFEYFSETQRNKGNFPGRFSGRQFSNSRSEMNVSTLELGDSALYLCASSLVSGVQETQYFGPGTRLLVL.

This sequence joins TRBV19 and TRBJ1-4; 9 bases line up with TRBD1. The germline gives CDR1 LNHDA, CDR2 SQIVND (reference sequence). Germline trimming cut 6 bases from V and 8 bases from J; bases unmatched to any gene: 10. There are 15 residues in the CDR3. The CDR3 nucleotides are TGTGCCAGTAGCCCACGACAGGGGGGTCCGGAAAAACTGTTTTTT. This translates into CASSPRQGGPEKLFF.

This chain connects TRBV7-8 to TRBJ1-1; D is unclear. The germline V and J ends were trimmed by 2 bases and 5 bases, with 9 bases remaining between them. The CDR3 is 13 amino acids. Germline assignment: CDR1 SGHVS and CDR2 FQNEAQ. This chain's CDR3 is CASSLNSLTEAFF. Here the CDR3 DNA reads TGTGCCAGCAGCTTAAATAGTTTGACTGAAGCTTTCTTT.

The chain links TRBV7-8 to TRBJ2-1, with TRBD2 as a possible D gene (5 bases). The CDR3 covers 16 residues. Germline CDR1 is SGHVS and CDR2 is FQNEAQ. V lost 4 bases to trimming and J lost 7 bases, with 20 bases between them. CDR3 protein: CASSYSGRVGGNEQFF. The CDR3 nucleotides are TGTGCCAGCAGCTACTCGGGGAGAGTGGGTGGGAATGAGCAGTTCTTC.

The rearrangement uses TRBV23-1 and TRBJ1-3; 7 nucleotides align to TRBD1. Being an ORF, TRBV23-1 has a function that is uncertain. The CDR3 loop spans 17 amino acids. Trimming at V came to 4 bases and at J to 2 bases, leaving 11 bases not matched to a gene. The CDR3, as DNA: TGCGCCAGCAGTCCGACAGCGACAGGGCCAGCTGGAAACACCATATATTTT. Translation gives CASSPTATGPAGNTIYF.

This clone was seen once. This chain connects TRBV14 to TRBJ2-3; D may be TRBD1 (6 bases). This CDR3 spans 17 amino acids. V was pared by 0 bases and J by 1 base, with 14 bases between. Germline assignment: CDR1 SGHDN and CDR2 FVKESK. In DNA, the CDR3 is TGTGCCAGCAGCCAAGATCCCCCAAGACAGGGCACAGATACGCAGTATTTT. Protein product: CASSQDPPRQGTDTQYF.

This chain links TRBV3-1 (or the pseudogene TRBV3-2) with TRBJ1-3; the D gene is possibly TRBD1 (5 bases). CDR1 is LGHDT, CDR2 YNNKEL, per germline (reference sequence). V was clipped by 4 bases and J by 7 bases, with 8 bases between them. This CDR3 spans 12 amino acids. CDR3 sequence (DNA): TGTGCCAGCAGCCGGGGGGAGAACACCATATATTTT. This codes for CASSRGENTIYF.

In this sample, this clone turned up once. The J gene is TRBJ2-3, the V gene TRBV6-5; 10 positions agree with TRBD2. The CDR3 extends over 12 amino acids. Germline V gene lookup returns CDR1 MNHEY and CDR2 SVGAGI. V shed 4 bases, J shed 15 bases, and the junction held 7 bases outside the gene matches. The CDR3 DNA reads as TGTGCCAGCAGTTCGACTAGCGGGCCCCCCTATTTT. This gives the protein CASSSTSGPPYF.

Turning to this clone: Within the sample, other DNA sequences also encode this same CDR3. The chain has TRBV28 and TRBJ2-3; D might be TRBD1 (6 bases). V lost 6 bases and J 0 bases, leaving 10 bases between the germline ends. CDR3 length: 14 residues. Germline CDR1 and CDR2: MDHEN and SYDVKM. DNA for the CDR3: TGTGCCAGCAGCGGTGGACAGAGCACAGATACGCAGTATTTT. The encoded protein is CASSGGQSTDTQYF.

The rearrangement links TRBV19 to TRBJ2-5, with a weak D call TRBD2 (5 bases). V gave up 11 bases and J gave up 2 bases, with 15 bases separating them. The germline V gene has CDR1 LNHDA and CDR2 SQIVND (reference sequence). The CDR3 is 13 amino acids. The CDR3 sequence is CALSLGLQETQYF. The CDR3 DNA reads as TGTGCCCTATCACTAGGGTTACAAGAGACCCAGTACTTC.

The V gene is TRBV5-6, the J gene TRBJ1-2; D remains ambiguous. The CDR3 length is 13 residues. Trimming took 4 bases from V and 4 from J, leaving 11 bases between them. Germline CDR1 is SGHDT and CDR2 is YYEEEE. Written as DNA, the CDR3 is TGTGCCAGCAGCCCGGGGAGAAGCTATGGCTACACCTTC. Translated: CASSPGRSYGYTF.

There are a few counts of this clone. V gene TRBV19 combines with J gene TRBJ2-1, with TRBD2 identical over 10 bases. The CDR3 length is 14 residues. CDR1 and CDR2 (germline): LNHDA, SQIVND (reference sequence). Germline trimming cut 5 bases from V and 7 bases from J; bases unmatched to any gene: 5. CDR3 nucleotides: TGTGCCAGTAGTTACCAGCGGGGGGGTAATGAGCAGTTCTTC. Translated: CASSYQRGGNEQFF.

The chain employs TRBV5-1 and TRBJ1-2; 12 bases are shared with TRBD1. Looked up from germline, CDR1 is SGHRS and CDR2 is YFSETQ. The CDR3 has 16 amino acids. The ends lost 2 bases at V and 7 bases at J; junction bases unmatched: 9. CDR3 loop: CASSFLGTGGAGGYTF. CDR3 coding DNA: TGCGCCAGCAGCTTCCTTGGGACAGGGGGCGCGGGTGGCTACACCTTC.

With respect to this clone: Other DNA sequences in the same sample also yield this CDR3. The rearrangement uses TRBV6-5 and TRBJ2-7; 8 positions agree with TRBD1. The V segment lost 0 bases and the J segment 2 bases; nucleotides outside the gene matches: 3. This CDR3 has 15 residues. Germline assignment: CDR1 MNHEY and CDR2 SVGAGI. The DNA of the CDR3 is TGTGCCAGCAGTTACTCCGGGACAGGAACCTACGAGCAGTACTTC. It encodes CASSYSGTGTYEQYF.

The V and J genes are TRBV7-2 and TRBJ1-6, with TRBD1 as a possible D gene (5 bases). The V end lost 1 base, the J end lost 10 bases, and 14 bases lay between the germline ends. Germline V gene data show CDR1 as SGHTA and CDR2 as FQGNSA. CDR3 length equals 15 residues. CDR3 DNA sequence: TGTGCCAGCAGCTTAGTAATCAGGGAAGGGTCACCCCTCCACTTT. Translated: CASSLVIREGSPLHF.

The chain combines TRBV14 with TRBJ1-1; no clear D. CDR1 SGHDN and CDR2 FVKESK come from the germline V gene. CDR3 length: 13 amino acids. The V gene lost 6 bases and the J gene lost 0 bases, with 8 bases spanning the gap. CDR3 sequence (DNA): TGTGCCAGCAGTCGAGGGTTGAACACTGAAGCTTTCTTT. Its translation is CASSRGLNTEAFF.

The rearrangement uses TRBV5-1 and TRBJ1-4; 8 bases map to TRBD1. The CDR3 spans 14 residues. Germline loops: CDR1 SGHRS, CDR2 YFSETQ. Unmatched junction bases numbered 2, after V lost 5 bases and J lost 2 bases. CDR3 sequence (DNA): TGCGCCAGCAGATACAGGGGGACTAATGAAAAACTGTTTTTT. The encoded protein is CASRYRGTNEKLFF.

This chain links TRBV6-5 with TRBJ1-2; TRBD1 matches at 11 bases. The CDR3 is 14 residues long. CDR1 and CDR2 (germline): MNHEY, SVGAGI. With 8 bases clipped from V and 5 bases from J, the junction kept 7 bases outside the gene matches. The CDR3 DNA follows: TGTGCCAGCGAAAGGGACAGGGGGTTTTATGGCTACACCTTC. The encoded protein is CASERDRGFYGYTF.

This chain joins TRBV29-1 and TRBJ1-1; D is perhaps TRBD1 (6 bases). In germline, CDR1 is SQVTM, CDR2 ANQGSEA. There are 13 residues in the CDR3. V dropped 6 bases and J dropped 3 bases, with 14 bases sitting between them. The CDR3 nucleotides read TGCAGCGTATACAGGGAAATCGACACTGAAGCTTTCTTT. Translated, it gives CSVYREIDTEAFF.

The genes are TRBV6-5 and TRBJ1-3; 9 nucleotides agree with TRBD1. Germline CDR1 and CDR2: MNHEY and SVGAGI. This CDR3 has 16 amino acids. V was pared by 2 bases and J by 2 bases, with 4 bases of the junction left unmatched. CDR3 in DNA: TGTGCCAGCAGTTACGGGGACAGGGTGACTGGAAACACCATATATTTT. Translating it yields CASSYGDRVTGNTIYF.